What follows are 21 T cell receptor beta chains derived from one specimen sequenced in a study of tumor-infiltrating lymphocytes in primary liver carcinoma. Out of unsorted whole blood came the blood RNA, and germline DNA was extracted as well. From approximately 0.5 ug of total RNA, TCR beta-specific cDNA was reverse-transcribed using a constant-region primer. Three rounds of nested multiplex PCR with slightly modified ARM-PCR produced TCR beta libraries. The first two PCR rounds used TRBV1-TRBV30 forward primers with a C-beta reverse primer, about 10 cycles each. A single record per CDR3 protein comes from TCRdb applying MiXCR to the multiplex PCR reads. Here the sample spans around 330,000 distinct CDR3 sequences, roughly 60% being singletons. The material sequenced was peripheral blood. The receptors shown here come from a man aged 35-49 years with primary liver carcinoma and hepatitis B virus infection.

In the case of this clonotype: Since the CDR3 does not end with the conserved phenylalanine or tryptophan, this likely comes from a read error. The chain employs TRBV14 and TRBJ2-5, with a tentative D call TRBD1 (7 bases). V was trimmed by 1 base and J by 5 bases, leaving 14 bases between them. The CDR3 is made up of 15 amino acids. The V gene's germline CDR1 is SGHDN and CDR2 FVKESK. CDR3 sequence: CASSQVQGSGETQYL. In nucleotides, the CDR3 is TGTGCCAGCAGCCAAGTACAGGGGAGCGGGGAGACCCAGTACCTC.

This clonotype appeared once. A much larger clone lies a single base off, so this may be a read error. The CDR3 loop reads CAISQDDTVRGGYTF. DNA of the CDR3: TGTGCCATCAGCCAGGACGATACCGTTCGAGGGGGCTACACCTTC. The chain couples TRBV10-3 to TRBJ1-2; no definite D call. V dropped 6 bases and J dropped 8 bases, with 22 bases sitting between them. Per germline, CDR1 ENHRY and CDR2 SYGVKD. The CDR3 loop spans 15 amino acids.

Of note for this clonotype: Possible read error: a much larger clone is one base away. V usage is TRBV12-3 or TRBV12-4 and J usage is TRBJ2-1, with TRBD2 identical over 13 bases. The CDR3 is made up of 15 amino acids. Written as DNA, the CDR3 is TGTGCCGGCAGTTTACTAGCGGGAGGGCCCCGTGAGCAGTTCTTC. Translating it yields CAGSLLAGGPREQFF.

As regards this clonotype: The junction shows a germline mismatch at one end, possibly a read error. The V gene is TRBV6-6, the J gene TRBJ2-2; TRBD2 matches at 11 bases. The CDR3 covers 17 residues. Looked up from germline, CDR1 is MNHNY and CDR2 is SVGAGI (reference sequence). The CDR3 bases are TGTGCCAGCAGTCCCCTAGCGGGAGGCCCGAAGACCGGGGAGCTGTTTTTT. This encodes CASSPLAGGPKTGELFF.

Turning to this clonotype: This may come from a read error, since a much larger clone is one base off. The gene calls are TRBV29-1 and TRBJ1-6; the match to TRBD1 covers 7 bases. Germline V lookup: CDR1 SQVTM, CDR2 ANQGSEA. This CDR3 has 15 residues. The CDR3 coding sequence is TGCAACGTTACGGAGGGGACAGATTATAATTCACCCCTCCACTTT. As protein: CNVTEGTDYNSPLHF.

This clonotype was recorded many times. CDR3 sequence (DNA): TGTGCCAGCAGTGAGACTAGCGGGAGTTCCCATGAGCAGTTCTTC. Its translation is CASSETSGSSHEQFF. The chain couples TRBV6-1 to TRBJ2-1, with 12 bases lining up with TRBD2. V shed 3 bases, J shed 8 bases, and the junction held 5 bases outside the gene matches. The CDR3 has 15 residues. Germline CDR1 is MNHNS and CDR2 is SASEGT.

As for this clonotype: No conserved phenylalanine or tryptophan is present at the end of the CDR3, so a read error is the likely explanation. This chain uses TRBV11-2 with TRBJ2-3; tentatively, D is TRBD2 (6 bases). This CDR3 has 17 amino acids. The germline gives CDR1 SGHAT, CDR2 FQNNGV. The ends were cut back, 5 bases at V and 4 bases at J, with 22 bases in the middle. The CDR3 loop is CASSRVGSGAGADTQYY. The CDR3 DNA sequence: TGTGCCAGCAGCAGAGTTGGGTCGGGAGCAGGCGCAGATACGCAGTATTAT.

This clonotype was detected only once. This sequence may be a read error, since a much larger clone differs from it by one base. The CDR3 region has the DNA TGTGCCGTCAGTGTACGGGGACAGAGCTATGGCTACACCTTC. This sequence encodes CAVSVRGQSYGYTF. This chain uses TRBV10-3 with TRBJ1-2; 7 bases align to TRBD1. The CDR3 runs to 14 residues. Looked up from germline, CDR1 is ENHRY and CDR2 is SYGVKD.

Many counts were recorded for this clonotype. CDR3 DNA sequence: TGTGCCAGCAGTGTTACTCAGGGGGCGAACGGCTACACCTTC. It is translated as CASSVTQGANGYTF. J is TRBJ1-2 and V is TRBV6-1; 8 bases line up with TRBD1. Per germline, CDR1 MNHNS and CDR2 SASEGT. CDR3 length equals 14 residues. V gave up 4 bases and J gave up 8 bases; unmatched junction bases: 9.

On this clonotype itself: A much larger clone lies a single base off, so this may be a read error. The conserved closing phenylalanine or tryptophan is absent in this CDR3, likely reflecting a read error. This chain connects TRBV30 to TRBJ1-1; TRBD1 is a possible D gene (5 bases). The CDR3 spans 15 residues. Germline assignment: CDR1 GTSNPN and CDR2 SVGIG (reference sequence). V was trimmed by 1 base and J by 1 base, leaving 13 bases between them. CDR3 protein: CAWSAAGTENTEAFV. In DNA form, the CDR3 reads TGTGCCTGGAGTGCAGCCGGGACGGAGAACACTGAAGCTTTCGTT.

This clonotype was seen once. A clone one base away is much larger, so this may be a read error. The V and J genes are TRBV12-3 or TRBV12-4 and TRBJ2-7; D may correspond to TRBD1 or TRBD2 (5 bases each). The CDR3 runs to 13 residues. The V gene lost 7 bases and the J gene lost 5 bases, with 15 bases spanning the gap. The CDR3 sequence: CASTSGASHEQYF. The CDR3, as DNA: TGTGCCAGCACCTCCGGGGCTAGCCACGAGCAGTACTTC.

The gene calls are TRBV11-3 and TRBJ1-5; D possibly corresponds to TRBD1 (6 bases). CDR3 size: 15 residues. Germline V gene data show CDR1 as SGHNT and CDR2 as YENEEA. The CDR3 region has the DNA TGTGTCATCAGCAACGGGACAAGGGGTCGTCAGCCCCAGCATTTT. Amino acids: CVISNGTRGRQPQHF.

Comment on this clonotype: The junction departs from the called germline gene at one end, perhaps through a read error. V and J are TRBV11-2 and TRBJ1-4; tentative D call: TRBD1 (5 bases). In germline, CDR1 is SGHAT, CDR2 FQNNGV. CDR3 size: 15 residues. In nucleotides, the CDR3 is TGCACCAGCAGCTTAGATTCTAGGGGTTGGGAAAAACTGTTTTTT. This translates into CTSSLDSRGWEKLFF.

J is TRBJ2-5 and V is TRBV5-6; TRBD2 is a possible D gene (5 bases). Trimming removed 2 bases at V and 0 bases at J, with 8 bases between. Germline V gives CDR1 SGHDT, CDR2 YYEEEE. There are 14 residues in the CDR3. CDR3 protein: CASSFGINQETQYF. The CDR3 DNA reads TGTGCCAGCAGCTTCGGGATTAACCAAGAGACCCAGTACTTC. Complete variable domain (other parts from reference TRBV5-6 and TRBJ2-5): DAGVTQSPTHLIKTRGQQVTLRCSPKSGHDTVSWYQQALGQGPQFIFQYYEEEERQRGNFPDRFSGHQFPNYSSELNVNALLLGDSALYLCASSFGINQETQYFGPGTRLLVL.

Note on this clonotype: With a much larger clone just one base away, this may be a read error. As DNA, the CDR3 is TGTGCCGGCAGTTCCGGGACAGGGGACCAAGAGACCCAGTACTTC. It yields the protein CAGSSGTGDQETQYF. V and J are TRBV12-3 or TRBV12-4 and TRBJ2-5; 10 positions agree with TRBD1. The CDR3 length is 15 residues.

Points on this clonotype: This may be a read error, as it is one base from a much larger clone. The CDR3 here is CSVRSQISYNEQFF. DNA for the CDR3: TGCAGCGTTCGGTCACAAATCTCCTACAATGAGCAGTTCTTC. The V and J genes are TRBV29-1 and TRBJ2-1; D gene ambiguous. V lost 5 bases and J 0 bases, leaving 11 bases between the germline ends. This CDR3 region has 14 residues. Germline CDR1 and CDR2: SQVTM and ANQGSEA.

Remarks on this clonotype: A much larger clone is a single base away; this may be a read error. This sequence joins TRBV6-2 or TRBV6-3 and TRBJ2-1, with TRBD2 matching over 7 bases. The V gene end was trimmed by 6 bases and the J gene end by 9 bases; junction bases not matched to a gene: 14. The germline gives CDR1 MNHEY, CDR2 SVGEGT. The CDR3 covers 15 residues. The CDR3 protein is CASSLTSATRSEQFF. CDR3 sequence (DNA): TGTGCCAGCAGCCTTACTAGCGCAACGAGGAGTGAGCAGTTCTTC.

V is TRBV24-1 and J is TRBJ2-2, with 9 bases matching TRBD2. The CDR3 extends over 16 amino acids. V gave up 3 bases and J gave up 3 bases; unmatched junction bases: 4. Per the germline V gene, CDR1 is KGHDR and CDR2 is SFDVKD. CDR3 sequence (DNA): TGTGCCACCAGTGATCCTAGCGGGACCTACACCGGGGAGCTGTTTTTT. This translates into CATSDPSGTYTGELFF.

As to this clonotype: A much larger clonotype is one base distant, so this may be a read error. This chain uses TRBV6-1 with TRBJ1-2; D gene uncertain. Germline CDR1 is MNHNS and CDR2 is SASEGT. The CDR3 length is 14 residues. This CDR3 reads CARSEADEVYGYTF. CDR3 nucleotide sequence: TGTGCCAGGAGTGAAGCGGACGAAGTCTATGGCTACACCTTC.

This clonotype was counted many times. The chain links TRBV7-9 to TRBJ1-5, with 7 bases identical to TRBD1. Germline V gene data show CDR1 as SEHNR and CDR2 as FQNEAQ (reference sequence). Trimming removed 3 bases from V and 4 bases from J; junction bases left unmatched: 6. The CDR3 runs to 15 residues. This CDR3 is CASSFAGTANQPQHF. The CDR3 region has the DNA TGTGCCAGCAGCTTCGCCGGGACAGCTAATCAGCCCCAGCATTTT. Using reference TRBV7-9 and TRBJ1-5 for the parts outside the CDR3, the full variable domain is DTGVSQNPRHKITKRGQNVTFRCDPISEHNRLYWYRQTLGQGPEFLTYFQNEAQLEKSRLLSDRFSAERPKGSFSTLEIQRTEQGDSAMYLCASSFAGTANQPQHFGDGTRLSIL.

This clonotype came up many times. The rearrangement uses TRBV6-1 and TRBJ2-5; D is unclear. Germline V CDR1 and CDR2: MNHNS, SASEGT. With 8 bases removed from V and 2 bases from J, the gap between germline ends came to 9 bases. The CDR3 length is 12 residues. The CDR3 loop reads CASVAAQETQYF. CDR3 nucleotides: TGTGCCAGCGTGGCAGCTCAAGAGACCCAGTACTTC.